This T cell receptor beta chain was observed in a study of OX40 agonist ivuxolimab in advanced cancers. Regarding the complete study: Ivuxolimab, which targeted the costimulatory receptor OX40 (CD134), was an agonistic, fully human IgG2 monoclonal antibody. Intravenous ivuxolimab was administered to patients every 2 weeks at six dose levels: 0.01, 0.1, 0.3, 1.5, 3 and 10 mg/kg. Of the 50 to 55 dose-escalation patients, hepatocellular carcinoma was present in about 20, melanoma in approximately 15, renal cell carcinoma in 9 and head and neck cancer in 9. In the dose-escalation cohort, 82.7% of patients were male, and the mean age was approximately 64 years, with a range of roughly 23 to 85. Prior anti-PD-1, anti-PD-L1 or anti-CTLA-4 therapy was permitted, and checkpoint inhibitors had been received by more than 35% of dose-escalation patients. Partial responses were achieved by three dose-escalation patients, of whom one had hepatocellular carcinoma and two had cutaneous melanoma. Peripheral TCRbeta sequencing was intended to test whether TCR sequence diversity was altered and clonal T-cell expansion was caused by ivuxolimab. The paper describes the monotherapy dose-escalation part (N ≈ 49 patients) of the phase I trial of ivuxolimab. Summary of the overall study and its limitations: At doses of 0.1 to 3.0 mg/kg, clonal expansion of both CD4+ and CD8+ T cells in blood was seen between baseline and week 6. In partial responders in the 0.1-3.0 mg/kg groups, normalized peripheral clonal expansion was found to be among the lowest, especially among CD8+ T cells. The antigen specificity of the peripheral T cells that underwent clonal expansion was not determined. After ivuxolimab, expanded clones were on average more numerous among CD8+ T cells than among CD4+ T cells. Low levels of normalized T-cell clonal expansion were also shown by some nonresponding patients.

Patients with autoimmune disease history or receiving systemic immunosuppression were excluded from the trial. Peripheral blood for TCR sequencing was collected from all dose cohorts at baseline, on cycle 4 day 1, and on cycle 7 day 1. Samples were obtained from an open-label, multicenter, first-in-human phase I dose-escalation trial of ivuxolimab. Adults with locally advanced or metastatic melanoma, renal cell, hepatocellular, or head and neck squamous cell carcinoma were enrolled in the trial. CD4+ and CD8+ T cells were sorted separately from peripheral blood before TCR sequencing. For sequencing of the TCRbeta CDR3 region, genomic DNA was extracted from the sorted cells. The immunoSEQ Assay was used to sequence the TCRbeta CDR3 regions. Not all clones reach the TCRdb copy of this immuneACCESS table, which keeps in-frame sequences only. Checked studies attribute under half of the gap to unresolved V genes and leave the rest unexplained. Within this sample are approximately 90,000 clones, with around nine tenths of them counted one time only. Roughly 1.4% of the sample is in the top ten clones.

Concerning this clone: Its antigen specificity is not known. No base quality values were provided; no much bigger clone lies one nucleotide off.

The germline V gene encodes CDR1 LNHNV and CDR2 YYDKDF (reference sequence). For this chain, trimming is 3 bases at the V end and 8 bases at the J end, and the number of junction bases without a gene match is 9. Its CDR3 holds 15 amino acids, cysteine through phenylalanine. Only the CDR3 part of the read is kept: 45 bases, read in frame from the first base. This receptor was obtained from an adult with an advanced solid tumor such as melanoma, head and neck, liver or kidney cancer. This specimen was CD4+ or CD8+ T cells sorted from blood, taken in a trial of the OX40 agonist ivuxolimab. Recombination connected TRBV15 to TRBJ1-2; TRBD1 matches 10 bases in the middle. The DNA is as follows: TGTGCCACCAGCAGCTGGGACAGGGGAGAATGGGGCTACACCTTC. Its protein reads: CATSSWDRGEWGYTF.